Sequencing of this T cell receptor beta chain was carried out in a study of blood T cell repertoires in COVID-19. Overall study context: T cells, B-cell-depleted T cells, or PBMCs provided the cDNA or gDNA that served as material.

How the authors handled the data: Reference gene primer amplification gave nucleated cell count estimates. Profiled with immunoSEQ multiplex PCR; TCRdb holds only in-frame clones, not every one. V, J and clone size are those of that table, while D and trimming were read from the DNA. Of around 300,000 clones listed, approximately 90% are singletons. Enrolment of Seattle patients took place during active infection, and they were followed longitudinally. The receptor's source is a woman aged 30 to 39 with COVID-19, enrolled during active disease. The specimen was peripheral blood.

This CDR3 is CASSPTLAANYEQYF. In DNA form, the CDR3 reads TGTGCCAGCAGCCCGACACTAGCGGCTAACTACGAGCAGTACTTC. J is TRBJ2-7 and V is TRBV7-6, with 8 bases aligning to TRBD2. The germline CDR1 and CDR2 sequences are SGHVS and FNYEAQ. This CDR3 is 15 amino acids long. Trimming cost V 5 bases and J 3 bases; bases outside gene matches: 9.